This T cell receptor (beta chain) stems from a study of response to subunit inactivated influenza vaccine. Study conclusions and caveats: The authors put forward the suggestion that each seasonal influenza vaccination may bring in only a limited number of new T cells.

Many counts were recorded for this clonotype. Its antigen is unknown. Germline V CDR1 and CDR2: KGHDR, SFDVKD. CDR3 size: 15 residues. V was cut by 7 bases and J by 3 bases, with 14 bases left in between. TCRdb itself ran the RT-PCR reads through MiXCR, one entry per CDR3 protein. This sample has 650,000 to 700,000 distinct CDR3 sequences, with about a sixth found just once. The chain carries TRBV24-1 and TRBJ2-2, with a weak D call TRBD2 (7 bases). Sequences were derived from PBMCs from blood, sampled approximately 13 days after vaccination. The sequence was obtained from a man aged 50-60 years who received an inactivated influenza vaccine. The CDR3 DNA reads TGTGCCACCAGGGCTAGCGGACAGTACACCGGGGAGCTGTTTTTT. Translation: CATRASGQYTGELFF.